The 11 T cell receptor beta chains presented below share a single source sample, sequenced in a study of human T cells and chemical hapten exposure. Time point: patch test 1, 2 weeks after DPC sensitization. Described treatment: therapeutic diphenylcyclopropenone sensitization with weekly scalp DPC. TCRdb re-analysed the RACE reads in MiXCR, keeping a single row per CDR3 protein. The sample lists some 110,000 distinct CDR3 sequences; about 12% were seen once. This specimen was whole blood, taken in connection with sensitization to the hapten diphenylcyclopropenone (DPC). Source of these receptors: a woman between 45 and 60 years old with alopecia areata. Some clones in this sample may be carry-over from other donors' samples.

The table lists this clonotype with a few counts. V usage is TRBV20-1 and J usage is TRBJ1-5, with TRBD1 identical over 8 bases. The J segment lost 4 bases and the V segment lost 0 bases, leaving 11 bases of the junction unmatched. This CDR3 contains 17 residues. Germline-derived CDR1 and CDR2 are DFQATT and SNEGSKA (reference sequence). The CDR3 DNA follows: TGCAGTGCTAGAGAGAGTGGCTGGACAGGGCGGAATCAGCCCCAGCATTTT. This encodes CSARESGWTGRNQPQHF.

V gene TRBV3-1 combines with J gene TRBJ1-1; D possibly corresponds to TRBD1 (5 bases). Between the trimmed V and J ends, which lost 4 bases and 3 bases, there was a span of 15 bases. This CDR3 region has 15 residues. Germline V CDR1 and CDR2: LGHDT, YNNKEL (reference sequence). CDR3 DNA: TGTGCCAGCAGCCGGGGAAGGGGTGCAGACACTGAAGCTTTCTTT. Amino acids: CASSRGRGADTEAFF.

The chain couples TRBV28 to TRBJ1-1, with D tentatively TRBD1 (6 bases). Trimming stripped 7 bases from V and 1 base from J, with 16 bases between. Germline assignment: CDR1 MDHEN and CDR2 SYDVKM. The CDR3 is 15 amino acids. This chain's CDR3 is CASTQPGAGNTEAFF. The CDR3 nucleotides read TGTGCCAGCACCCAACCGGGGGCAGGGAACACTGAAGCTTTCTTT.

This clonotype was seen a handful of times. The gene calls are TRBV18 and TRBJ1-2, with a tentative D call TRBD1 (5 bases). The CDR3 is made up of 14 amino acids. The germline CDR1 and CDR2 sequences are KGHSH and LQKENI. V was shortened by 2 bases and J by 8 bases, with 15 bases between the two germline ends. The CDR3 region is CASSPRRQLGGYTF. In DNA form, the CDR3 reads TGTGCCAGCTCACCAAGAAGACAGTTAGGAGGCTACACCTTC.

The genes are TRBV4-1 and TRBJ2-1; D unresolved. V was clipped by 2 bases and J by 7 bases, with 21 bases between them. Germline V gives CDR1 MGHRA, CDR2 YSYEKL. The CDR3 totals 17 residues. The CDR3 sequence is CASSQPMTSARSNEQFF. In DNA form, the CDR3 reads TGCGCCAGCAGCCAACCAATGACAAGCGCAAGAAGTAATGAGCAGTTCTTC.

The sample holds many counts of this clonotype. The CDR3 loop is CASSYPQGQGLNNEQFF. The CDR3 DNA reads as TGTGCCAGCAGTTACCCACAGGGACAGGGTCTCAACAATGAGCAGTTCTTC. The gene calls are TRBV6-6 and TRBJ2-1; 9 bases line up with TRBD1. The V gene end was trimmed by 2 bases and the J gene end by 5 bases; junction bases not matched to a gene: 10. The CDR3 covers 17 residues. The germline CDR1 and CDR2 sequences are MNHNY and SVGAGI (reference sequence).

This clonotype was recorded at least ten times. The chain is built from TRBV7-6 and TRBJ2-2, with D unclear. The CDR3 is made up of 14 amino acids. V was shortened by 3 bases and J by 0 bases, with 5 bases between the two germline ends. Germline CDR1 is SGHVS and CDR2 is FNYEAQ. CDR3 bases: TGTGCCAGCAGCTTCGGTACGAACACCGGGGAGCTGTTTTTT. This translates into CASSFGTNTGELFF.

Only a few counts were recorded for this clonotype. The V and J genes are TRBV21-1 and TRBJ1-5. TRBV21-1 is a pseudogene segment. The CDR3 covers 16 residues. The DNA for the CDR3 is TGTGCCAGCAGCAGCTTCGAAGCGGGGGGATATCAGCCCCAGCATTTT. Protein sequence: CASSSFEAGGYQPQHF.

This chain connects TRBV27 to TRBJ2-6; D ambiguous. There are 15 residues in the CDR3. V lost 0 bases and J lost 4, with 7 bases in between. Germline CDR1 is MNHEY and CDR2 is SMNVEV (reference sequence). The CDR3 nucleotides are TGTGCCAGCAGTTTATCGAGATCCGGGGCCAACGTCCTGACTTTC. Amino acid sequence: CASSLSRSGANVLTF.

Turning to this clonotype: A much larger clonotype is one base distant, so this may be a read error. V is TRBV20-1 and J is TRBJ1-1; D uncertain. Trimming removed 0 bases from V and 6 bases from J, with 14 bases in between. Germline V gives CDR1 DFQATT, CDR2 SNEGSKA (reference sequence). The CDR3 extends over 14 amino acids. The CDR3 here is CSARDRGADSEAFF. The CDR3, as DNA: TGCAGTGCTAGAGATCGTGGCGCGGACTCTGAAGCTTTCTTT.

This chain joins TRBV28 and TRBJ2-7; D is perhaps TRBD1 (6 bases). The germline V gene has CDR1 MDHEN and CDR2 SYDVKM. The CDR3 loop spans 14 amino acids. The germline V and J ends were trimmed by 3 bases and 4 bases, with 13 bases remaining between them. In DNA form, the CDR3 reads TGTGCCAGCAGTTTGGTGGGACACCAGTACGAGCAGTACTTC. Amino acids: CASSLVGHQYEQYF.